This TCR beta chain came from a study of T-cell reconstitution after alpha-beta-depleted transplantation in children. Overall study findings and caveats: T-cell numbers and diversity one year post-transplant derived largely from freshly generated T cells. Several hundred rapidly expanded clones from non-depleted graft cells reportedly supplied alpha-beta T cells about two months post-transplant.

Germline CDR1 and CDR2: LGHNA and YSLEER. Deletions cut 3 bases from V and 2 bases from J, with 16 bases between. CDR3 size: 17 residues. The authors prepared the TCRbeta library with unique molecular identifiers. TCRdb reprocessed the PCR reads via MiXCR and lists one record per CDR3 protein. Seen here are 40,000 to 55,000 distinct CDR3 sequences, around 9% observed once, and the top ten hold roughly 28%. A word on this clonotype: Antigen unknown.

The V and J genes are TRBV4-3 and TRBJ2-2; tentative D call: TRBD2 (6 bases). The TCR comes from a male patient under 10 years old who had a stem cell transplant for chronic granulomatous disease, so the T cells may come from the graft donor. The specimen comprised PBMCs, mostly from graft donor cells, sampled 60 days after TCRalphabeta/CD19-depleted stem cell transplant. The CDR3 DNA reads as TGCGCCAGCAGCCAGAGGGGACTTACCTTAAACACCGGGGAGCTGTTTTTT. It is translated as CASSQRGLTLNTGELFF.